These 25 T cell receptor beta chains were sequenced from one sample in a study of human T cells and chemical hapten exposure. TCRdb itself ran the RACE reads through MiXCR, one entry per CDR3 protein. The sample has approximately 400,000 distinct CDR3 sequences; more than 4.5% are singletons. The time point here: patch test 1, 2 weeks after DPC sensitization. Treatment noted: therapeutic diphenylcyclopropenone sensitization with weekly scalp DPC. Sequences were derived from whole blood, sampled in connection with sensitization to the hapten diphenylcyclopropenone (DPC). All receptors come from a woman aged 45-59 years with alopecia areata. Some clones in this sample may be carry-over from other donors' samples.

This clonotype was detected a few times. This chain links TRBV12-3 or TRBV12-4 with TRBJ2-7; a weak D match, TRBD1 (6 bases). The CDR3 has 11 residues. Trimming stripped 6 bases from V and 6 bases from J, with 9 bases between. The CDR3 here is CASSRDTEQYF. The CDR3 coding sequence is TGTGCCAGCAGCCGGGACACCGAGCAGTACTTC.

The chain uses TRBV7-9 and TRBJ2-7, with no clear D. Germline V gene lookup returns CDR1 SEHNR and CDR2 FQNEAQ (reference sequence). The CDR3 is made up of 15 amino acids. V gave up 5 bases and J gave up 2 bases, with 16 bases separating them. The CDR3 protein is CASSHIPYQAYEQYF. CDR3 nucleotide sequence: TGTGCCAGCAGCCATATCCCTTACCAGGCCTACGAGCAGTACTTC.

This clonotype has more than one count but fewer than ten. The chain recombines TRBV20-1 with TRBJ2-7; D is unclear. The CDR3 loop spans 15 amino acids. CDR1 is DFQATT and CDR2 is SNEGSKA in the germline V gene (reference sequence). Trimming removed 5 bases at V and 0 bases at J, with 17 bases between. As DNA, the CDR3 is TGCAGTGCTCTCGTCCCGGATTTAAGCTCCTACGAGCAGTACTTC. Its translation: CSALVPDLSSYEQYF.

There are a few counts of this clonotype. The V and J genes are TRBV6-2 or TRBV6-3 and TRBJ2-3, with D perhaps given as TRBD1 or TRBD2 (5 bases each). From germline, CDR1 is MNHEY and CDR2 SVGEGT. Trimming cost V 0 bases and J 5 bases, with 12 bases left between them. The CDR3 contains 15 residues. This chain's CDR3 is CASSYSEGQIDTQYF. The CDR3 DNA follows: TGTGCCAGCAGTTACTCAGAGGGGCAGATAGATACGCAGTATTTT.

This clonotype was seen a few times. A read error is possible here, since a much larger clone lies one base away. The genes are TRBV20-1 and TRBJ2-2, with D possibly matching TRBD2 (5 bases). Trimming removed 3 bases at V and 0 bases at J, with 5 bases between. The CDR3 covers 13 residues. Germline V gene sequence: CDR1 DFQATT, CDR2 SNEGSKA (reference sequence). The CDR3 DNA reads TGCAGTGCTAGCGGGACGAACACCGGGGAGCTGTTTTTT. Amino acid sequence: CSASGTNTGELFF.

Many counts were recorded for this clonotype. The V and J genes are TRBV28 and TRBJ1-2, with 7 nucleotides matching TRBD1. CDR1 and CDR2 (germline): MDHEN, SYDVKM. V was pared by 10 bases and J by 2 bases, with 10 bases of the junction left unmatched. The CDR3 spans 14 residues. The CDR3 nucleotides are TGTGCCATCCGAAGGTCGGGACAGAACTATGGCTACACCTTC. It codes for CAIRRSGQNYGYTF.

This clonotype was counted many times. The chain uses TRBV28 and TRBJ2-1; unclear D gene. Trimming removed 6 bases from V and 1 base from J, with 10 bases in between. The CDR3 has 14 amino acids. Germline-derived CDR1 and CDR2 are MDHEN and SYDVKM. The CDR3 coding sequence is TGTGCCAGCAGGCCACCTCTATCCTACAATGAGCAGTTCTTC. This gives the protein CASRPPLSYNEQFF.

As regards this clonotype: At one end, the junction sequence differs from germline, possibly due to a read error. DNA for the CDR3: TGTGCCAGCCGCCCTCCTAGCACACATACGCAGTATTTT. Translating gives CASRPPSTHTQYF. The chain recombines TRBV5-4 with TRBJ2-3; D perhaps matches TRBD2 (5 bases). CDR3 length: 13 residues. Germline V lookup: CDR1 SGHNT, CDR2 YYREEE (reference sequence). Supplemented by reference TRBV5-4 and TRBJ2-3, the full variable domain reads ETGVTQSPTHLIKTRGQQVTLRCSSQSGHNTVSWYQQALGQGPQFIFQYYREEENGRGNFPPRFSGLQFPNYSSELNVNALELDDSALYLCASRPPSTHTQYFGPGTRLTVL.

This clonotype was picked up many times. The CDR3 DNA reads TGCAGTGCAAGGGCCTCCTACAATGAGCAGTTCTTC. As protein: CSARASYNEQFF. V is TRBV20-1 and J is TRBJ2-1; the D is unclear. CDR1 is DFQATT, CDR2 SNEGSKA, per germline (reference sequence). CDR3 length: 12 residues. Trimming shortened V by 6 bases and J by 0 bases, and 6 bases separated the two germline ends.

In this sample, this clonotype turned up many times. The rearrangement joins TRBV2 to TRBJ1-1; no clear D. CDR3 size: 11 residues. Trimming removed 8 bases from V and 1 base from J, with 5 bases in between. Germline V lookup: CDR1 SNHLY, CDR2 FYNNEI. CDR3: CASGGNTEAFF. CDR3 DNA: TGTGCCAGCGGCGGGAACACTGAAGCTTTCTTT.

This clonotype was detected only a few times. Written as DNA, the CDR3 is TGTGCCAGCACTCCACACAGTTCTGGGGCCAACGTCCTGACTTTC. Residues: CASTPHSSGANVLTF. J is TRBJ2-6 and V is TRBV12-3 or TRBV12-4; D remains ambiguous. V was pared by 7 bases and J by 1 base, with 11 bases between. This CDR3 comprises 15 residues.

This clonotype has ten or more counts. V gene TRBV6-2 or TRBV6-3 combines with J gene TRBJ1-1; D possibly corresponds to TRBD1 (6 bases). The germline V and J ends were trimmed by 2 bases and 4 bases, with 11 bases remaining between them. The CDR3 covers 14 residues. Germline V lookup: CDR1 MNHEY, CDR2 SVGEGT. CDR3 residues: CASSYPGASTEAFF. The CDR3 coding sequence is TGTGCCAGCAGTTACCCAGGGGCGAGCACTGAAGCTTTCTTT.

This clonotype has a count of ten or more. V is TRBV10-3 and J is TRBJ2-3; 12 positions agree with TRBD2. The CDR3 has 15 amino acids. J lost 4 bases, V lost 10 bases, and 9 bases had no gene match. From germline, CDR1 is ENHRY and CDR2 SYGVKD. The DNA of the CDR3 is TGTGCCACGGGGCTACTAGCGGGGGGTCCAGATACGCAGTATTTT. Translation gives CATGLLAGGPDTQYF.

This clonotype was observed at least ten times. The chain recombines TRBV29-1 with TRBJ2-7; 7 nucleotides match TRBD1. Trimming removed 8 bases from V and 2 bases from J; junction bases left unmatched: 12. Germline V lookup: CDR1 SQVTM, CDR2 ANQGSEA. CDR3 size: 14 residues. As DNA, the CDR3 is TGCAGCTATACCCCGGGACAGAGGACCTACGAGCAGTACTTC. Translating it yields CSYTPGQRTYEQYF.

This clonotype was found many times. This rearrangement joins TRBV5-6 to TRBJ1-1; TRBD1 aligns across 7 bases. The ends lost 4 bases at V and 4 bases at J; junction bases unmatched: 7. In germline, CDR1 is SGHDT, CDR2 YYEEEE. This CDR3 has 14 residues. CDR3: CASSPDRVGTEAFF. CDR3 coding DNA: TGTGCCAGCAGCCCCGACAGGGTTGGCACTGAAGCTTTCTTT.

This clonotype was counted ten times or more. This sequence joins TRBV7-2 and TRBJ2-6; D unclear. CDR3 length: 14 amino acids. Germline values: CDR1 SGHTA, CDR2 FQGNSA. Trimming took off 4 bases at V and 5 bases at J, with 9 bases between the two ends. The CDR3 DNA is TGTGCCAGCAGCTCCCCGAGCCGGGCCAACGTCCTGACTTTC. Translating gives CASSSPSRANVLTF.

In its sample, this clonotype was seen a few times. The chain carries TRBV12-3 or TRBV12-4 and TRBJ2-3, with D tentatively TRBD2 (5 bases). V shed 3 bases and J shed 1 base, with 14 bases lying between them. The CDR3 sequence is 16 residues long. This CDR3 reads CASSFRTPLGTDTQYF. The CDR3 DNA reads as TGTGCCAGCAGTTTCAGGACTCCCTTGGGCACAGATACGCAGTATTTT.

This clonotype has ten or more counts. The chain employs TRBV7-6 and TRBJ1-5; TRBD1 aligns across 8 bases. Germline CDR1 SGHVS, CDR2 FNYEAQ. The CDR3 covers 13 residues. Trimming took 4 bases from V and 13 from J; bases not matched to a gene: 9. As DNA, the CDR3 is TGTGCCAGCAGCTCAGCTAGGACAGGGCCTCAGCATTTT. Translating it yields CASSSARTGPQHF.

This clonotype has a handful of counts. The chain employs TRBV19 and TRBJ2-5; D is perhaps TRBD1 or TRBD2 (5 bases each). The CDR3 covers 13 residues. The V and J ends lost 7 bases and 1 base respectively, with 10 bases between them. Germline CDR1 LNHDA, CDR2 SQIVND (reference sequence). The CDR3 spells CASKLGTQETQYF. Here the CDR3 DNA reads TGTGCCAGTAAACTCGGGACCCAAGAGACCCAGTACTTC.

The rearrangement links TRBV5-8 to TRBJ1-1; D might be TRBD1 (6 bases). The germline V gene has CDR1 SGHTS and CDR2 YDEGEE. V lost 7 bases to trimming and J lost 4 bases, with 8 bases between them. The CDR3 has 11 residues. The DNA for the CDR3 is TGTGCCAGCCCGGGGGCCACTGAAGCTTTCTTT. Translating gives CASPGATEAFF. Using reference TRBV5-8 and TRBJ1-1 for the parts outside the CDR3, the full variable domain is EAGVTQSPTHLIKTRGQQATLRCSPISGHTSVYWYQQALGLGLQFLLWYDEGEERNRGNFPPRFSGRQFPNYSSELNVNALELEDSALYLCASPGATEAFFGQGTRLTVV.

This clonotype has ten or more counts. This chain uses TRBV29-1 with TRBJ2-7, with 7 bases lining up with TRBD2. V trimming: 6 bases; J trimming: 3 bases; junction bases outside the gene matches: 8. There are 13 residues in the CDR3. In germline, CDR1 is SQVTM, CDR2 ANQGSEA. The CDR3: CSVVTAGYYEQYF. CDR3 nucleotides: TGCAGCGTCGTGACAGCGGGATACTACGAGCAGTACTTC.

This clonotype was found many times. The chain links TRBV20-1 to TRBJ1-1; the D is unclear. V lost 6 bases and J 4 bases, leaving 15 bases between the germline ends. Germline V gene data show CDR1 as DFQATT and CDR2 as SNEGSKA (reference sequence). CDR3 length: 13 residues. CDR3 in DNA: TGCAGTGCCCCGGGAGACTTGGCCACTGAAGCTTTCTTT. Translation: CSAPGDLATEAFF.

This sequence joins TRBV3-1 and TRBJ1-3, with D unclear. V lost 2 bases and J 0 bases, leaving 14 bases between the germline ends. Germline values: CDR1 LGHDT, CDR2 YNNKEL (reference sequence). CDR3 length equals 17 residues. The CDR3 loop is CASSQFHRPTSGNTIYF. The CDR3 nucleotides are TGTGCCAGCAGCCAATTTCATAGACCGACCTCTGGAAACACCATATATTTT.

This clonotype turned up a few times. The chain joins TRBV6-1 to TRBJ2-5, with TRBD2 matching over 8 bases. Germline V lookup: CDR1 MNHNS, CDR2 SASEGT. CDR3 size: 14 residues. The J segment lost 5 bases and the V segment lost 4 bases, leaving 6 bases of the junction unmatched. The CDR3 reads CASSGPGLGETQYF. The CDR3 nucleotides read TGTGCCAGCAGTGGGCCGGGACTAGGGGAGACCCAGTACTTC.

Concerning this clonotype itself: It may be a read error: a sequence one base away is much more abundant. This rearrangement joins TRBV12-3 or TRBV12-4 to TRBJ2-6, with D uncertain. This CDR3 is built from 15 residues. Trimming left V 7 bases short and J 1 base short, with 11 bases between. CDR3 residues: CASTGFRSGANVLTF. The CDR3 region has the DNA TGTGCCAGCACTGGTTTTCGGTCTGGGGCCAACGTCCTGACTTTC.